Below are 17 T cell receptor beta chains sequenced from a single sample in a study of shared clonotypes between healthy human individuals (dated by TCRdb to 2018 to 2020). Libraries came from the immunoSEQ multiplex PCR assay. The table was pulled from immuneACCESS by TCRdb, which kept in-frame rearrangements only. Such tables lose some clones; where checked, under half of the loss comes from unresolved V genes, and the rest has no known cause. Present in this sample are around 650,000 clones, 96% of which were seen just once. Roughly 0.1% of the sample is taken by the ten largest. For the CD8 naive samples, CD45RO-negative cells were positively selected for CCR7, yielding a CD45RA+CCR7+ population from which TemRA cells were excluded. Specimen: naive CD8+ T cells sorted from blood. The label giving this sample's cell subset or site can be read as: CD45RA+CCR7+. The receptors originated from a woman aged 25 to 45 in good health.

In the case of this clone: Other DNA sequences of this sample code for an identical CDR3. V is TRBV27 and J is TRBJ2-2; no firm D call. The V gene lost 5 bases and the J gene lost 2 bases, with 3 bases spanning the gap. Germline values: CDR1 MNHEY, CDR2 SMNVEV (reference sequence). The CDR3 runs to 12 residues. CDR3 DNA sequence: TGTGCCAGCAGTCTAAACACCGGGGAGCTGTTTTTT. It codes for CASSLNTGELFF.

V usage is TRBV29-1 and J usage is TRBJ2-5, with 8 nucleotides matching TRBD2. CDR1 is SQVTM and CDR2 is ANQGSEA in the germline V gene. V was clipped by 1 base and J by 5 bases; unmatched bases: 18. CDR3 length: 18 amino acids. The CDR3 DNA follows: TGCAGCGTTGAAGGCCCAACTAGCGGCCTTGACGGAGTGGAGACCCAGTACTTC. It is translated as CSVEGPTSGLDGVETQYF.

This CDR3 is CASSPGTDNEQFF. The CDR3 region has the DNA TGTGCCAGCAGCCCAGGGACAGACAATGAGCAGTTCTTC. V and J are TRBV5-4 and TRBJ2-1, with 7 bases lining up with TRBD1. The germline CDR1 and CDR2 sequences are SGHNT and YYREEE (reference sequence). V shed 4 bases, J shed 5 bases, and the junction held 3 bases outside the gene matches. The CDR3 covers 13 residues.

The chain joins TRBV15 to TRBJ2-2; no definite D call. V lost 1 base and J 2 bases, leaving 8 bases between the germline ends. The CDR3 covers 15 residues. The germline V gene encodes CDR1 LNHNV and CDR2 YYDKDF (reference sequence). The DNA of the CDR3 is TGTGCCACCAGCAGAGCAATCGAAAACACCGGGGAGCTGTTTTTT. This translates into CATSRAIENTGELFF.

V usage is TRBV28 and J usage is TRBJ2-1, with 9 bases lining up with TRBD2. This CDR3 contains 15 residues. Germline CDR1 reads MDHEN; CDR2 reads SYDVKM. Losses at the gene ends were 6 bases for V and 9 bases for J; bases not matched to a gene: 12. The chain's CDR3 is CASRVGGRAYSEQFF. CDR3 DNA: TGTGCCAGCAGGGTAGGCGGGAGGGCATATAGTGAGCAGTTCTTC.

The chain recombines TRBV6-5 with TRBJ2-5; TRBD1 aligns across 9 bases. Looked up from germline, CDR1 is MNHEY and CDR2 is SVGAGI. CDR3 size: 14 residues. The trim removed 6 bases at V and 5 bases at J, leaving 7 bases unmatched. CDR3 residues: CASSQQGAGETQYF. CDR3 in DNA: TGTGCCAGCAGCCAACAGGGGGCGGGTGAGACCCAGTACTTC.

V usage is TRBV19 and J usage is TRBJ1-2, with D possibly TRBD1 on 5 matching bases. From germline, CDR1 is LNHDA and CDR2 SQIVND (reference sequence). This CDR3 is 13 amino acids long. V lost 0 bases to trimming and J lost 7 bases, with 9 bases between them. This CDR3 reads CASSIDGGAGYTF. The CDR3 region has the DNA TGTGCCAGTAGTATAGATGGGGGAGCTGGCTACACCTTC.

The chain combines TRBV28 with TRBJ2-2, with D possibly matching TRBD2 (5 bases). CDR1 and CDR2 from the germline V gene are MDHEN and SYDVKM. V was cut by 7 bases and J by 7 bases, with 16 bases left in between. The CDR3 spans 14 residues. CDR3 protein: CASKPSSGNGELFF. The DNA of the CDR3 is TGTGCCAGCAAGCCCTCTTCGGGGAACGGGGAGCTGTTTTTT. Using reference TRBV28 and TRBJ2-2 for the parts outside the CDR3, the full variable domain is DVKVTQSSRYLVKRTGEKVFLECVQDMDHENMFWYRQDPGLGLRLIYFSYDVKMKEKGDIPEGYSVSREKKERFSLILESASTNQTSMYLCASKPSSGNGELFFGEGSRLTVL.

The gene calls are TRBV5-6 and TRBJ2-2; tentatively, D is TRBD1 (5 bases). The length of the CDR3 is 15 residues. From germline, CDR1 is SGHDT and CDR2 YYEEEE. Trimming stripped 2 bases from V and 1 base from J, with 9 bases between. The CDR3: CASSLRTQNTGELFF. CDR3 bases: TGTGCCAGCAGCTTACGGACACAGAACACCGGGGAGCTGTTTTTT.

The V and J genes are TRBV4-1 and TRBJ2-7; weak D call: TRBD2 (5 bases). CDR3 size: 14 residues. The V end was cut by 3 bases, the J end by 3 bases, with 12 bases between. From germline, CDR1 is MGHRA and CDR2 YSYEKL. The CDR3 loop is CASSQGSASYEQYF. In nucleotides, the CDR3 is TGCGCCAGCAGCCAGGGTAGCGCAAGCTACGAGCAGTACTTC.

This chain joins TRBV19 and TRBJ2-2; no clear D. The V end was cut by 7 bases, the J end by 4 bases, with 7 bases between. CDR1 LNHDA and CDR2 SQIVND come from the germline V gene (reference sequence). There are 12 residues in the CDR3. The CDR3 DNA reads TGTGCCAGTACTTTTCTCACCGGGGAGCTGTTTTTT. Its protein product is CASTFLTGELFF.

The chain employs TRBV7-9 and TRBJ1-4; D may be TRBD1 (5 bases). The CDR3 is 11 residues long. Deletions cut 7 bases from V and 11 bases from J, with 11 bases between. Germline V CDR1 and CDR2: SEHNR, FQNEAQ (reference sequence). The CDR3 DNA reads as TGTGCCAGCACCTGGGGGGATAAACTGTTTTTT. Translated: CASTWGDKLFF. The variable domain in full, completed from reference TRBV7-9 and TRBJ1-4, reads DTGVSQNPRHKITKRGQNVTFRCDPISEHNRLYWYRQTLGQGPEFLTYFQNEAQLEKSRLLSDRFSAERPKGSFSTLEIQRTEQGDSAMYLCASTWGDKLFFGSGTQLSVL.

This chain links TRBV11-2 with TRBJ2-5, with TRBD2 matching 8 bases. Germline-derived CDR1 and CDR2 are SGHAT and FQNNGV. The trim removed 0 bases at V and 5 bases at J, leaving 5 bases unmatched. The CDR3 runs 15 residues. The CDR3 DNA follows: TGTGCCAGCAGCTTAGAGGGACTAGGCTGGGAGACCCAGTACTTC. Residues: CASSLEGLGWETQYF.

This clone has a single count. The chain combines TRBV30 with TRBJ2-3; tentative D call: TRBD1 (6 bases). Germline CDR1 is GTSNPN and CDR2 is SVGIG (reference sequence). This CDR3 is 16 amino acids long. V was shortened by 0 bases and J by 6 bases, with 19 bases between the two germline ends. CDR3 protein: CAWSVLFSGVGDTQYF. The CDR3 DNA sequence: TGTGCCTGGAGTGTACTATTTTCAGGGGTCGGGGATACGCAGTATTTT.

The chain has TRBV5-4 and TRBJ2-7; TRBD2 matches at 9 bases. Trimming at V came to 3 bases and at J to 4 bases, leaving 14 bases not matched to a gene. Looked up from germline, CDR1 is SGHNT and CDR2 is YYREEE (reference sequence). This CDR3 has 17 amino acids. Here the CDR3 reads CASSSSGTWTNPYEQYF. The CDR3, as DNA: TGTGCCAGCAGCTCTAGCGGGACTTGGACTAACCCTTACGAGCAGTACTTC. Variable domain in full (rest from reference TRBV5-4 and TRBJ2-7): ETGVTQSPTHLIKTRGQQVTLRCSSQSGHNTVSWYQQALGQGPQFIFQYYREEENGRGNFPPRFSGLQFPNYSSELNVNALELDDSALYLCASSSSGTWTNPYEQYFGPGTRLTVT.

V is TRBV13 and J is TRBJ2-7; D remains unclear. V dropped 2 bases and J dropped 0 bases, with 8 bases sitting between them. The CDR3 sequence is 14 residues long. Per germline, CDR1 PRHDT and CDR2 FYEKMQ (reference sequence). Written as DNA, the CDR3 is TGTGCCAGCAGCTTAAGAACAGCCTCCTACGAGCAGTACTTC. The encoded protein is CASSLRTASYEQYF.

The gene calls are TRBV28 and TRBJ2-2, with 7 bases that match TRBD1. V lost 6 bases, J lost 3 bases, and 7 bases stayed unmatched. Germline loops: CDR1 MDHEN, CDR2 SYDVKM. This CDR3 spans 15 amino acids. The CDR3 sequence: CASRPTGPYTGELFF. Written as DNA, the CDR3 is TGTGCCAGCAGACCGACAGGGCCCTACACCGGGGAGCTGTTTTTT.